The following is a T cell receptor beta chain sequence with its context. Its antigen is not identified. The data were produced by immunoSEQ multiplex PCR, yet TCRdb's version contains in-frame clones alone and is incomplete. Among 140,000 to 150,000 clones listed, 91% were seen once. These data belong to a study of T cell responses to AZD1222 COVID-19 vaccine. The study's findings and limits: Mostly white British, mostly female donors; authors suggested clonal diversity may be underestimated. The study found Spike-specific TCR breadth and depth rose after two AZD1222 doses. Baseline serostatus was positive in only six AZD1222 recipients. The reported proportion of spike-specific TCRs targeting unmutated variant regions was nearly half.

The starting material was peripheral blood, obtained 28 days after the second dose of the MenACWY control vaccine. This clonotype originated in an adult who received the MenACWY meningococcal vaccine as a control.

As DNA, the CDR3 is TGTGCCAGCAGCTTAGGTTCCACTAACAATCAGCCCCAGCATTTT. This encodes CASSLGSTNNQPQHF. The chain uses TRBV7-9 and TRBJ1-5, with D uncertain. V lost 1 base to trimming and J lost 3 bases, with 10 bases between them. The germline gives CDR1 SEHNR, CDR2 FQNEAQ (reference sequence). This CDR3 comprises 15 residues.